This entry concerns a single T cell receptor beta chain. The data derive from a study of blood T cell repertoires in COVID-19. Study-wide context: Italy, Spain and the United States were the sources of the convalescent and acute COVID-19 samples. PBMCs, B-cell-depleted T cells, or T cells provided the cDNA or gDNA that made up the material.

In the authors' workflow: For nucleated cells, counts were estimated from reference gene primer amplification. Method: immunoSEQ multiplex PCR; TCRdb's copy keeps in-frame clones and lacks some. The DNA was the basis for D and trimming; V, J and clone size are from that table. In the table there are about 240,000 clones, approximately 87% of which are singletons. The sequence came from a man in his sixties with acute or convalescent COVID-19. Sequencing was done on a sample of peripheral blood.

The CDR3 nucleotides read TGTGCCAGCAGCCCCAGGACTGGAAACACCATATATTTT. It codes for CASSPRTGNTIYF. V and J are TRBV5-4 and TRBJ1-3; D unclear. Germline V lookup: CDR1 SGHNT, CDR2 YYREEE (reference sequence). The CDR3 totals 13 residues. V dropped 4 bases and J dropped 2 bases, with 7 bases sitting between them.